This T cell receptor beta chain was sequenced in a study of blood T cells in healthy people across ages. The length of the CDR3 is 14 residues. Germline-derived CDR1 and CDR2 are SEHNR and FQNEAQ (reference sequence). Trimming took off 3 bases at V and 5 bases at J, with 13 bases between the two ends. The amount of total RNA extracted per sample was at least 5.5 micrograms. With a J-beta primer mix and a sample-barcoded 5' primer, a second PCR ran about 6 to 11 cycles. TCRdb redid the calling of the 5' RACE reads with MiXCR, one entry per CDR3 protein. Here the sample spans about 1.5 million distinct CDR3 sequences, around 39% being singletons. Comment on this clonotype: The antigen is undetermined.

Overall study findings and caveats: The lack of PBMC sorting stopped any conclusive naive versus antigen-experienced comparison. Possibly confounding the expanded clonotype changes was the fact that donor CMV status was unknown.

This TCR came from a woman younger than 30 in good health. The chain employs TRBV7-9 and TRBJ2-5; D unclear. The sequenced sample consisted of blood. CDR3 sequence: CASSLLELWETQYF. Written as DNA, the CDR3 is TGTGCCAGCAGCTTGTTGGAATTGTGGGAGACCCAGTACTTC.